This T cell receptor (beta chain) was retrieved from a study of cytomegalovirus exposure and HLA in healthy donors. About this clone: The antigen is not known.

Study-wide results and limits: Later analysis demonstrated an association between a missense DCLRE1C variant and TCR beta V- and J-gene trimming. As confirmed in vitro, a few CMV-associated chains were specific for CMV antigens.

Each donor was nominally healthy when sampled (though unrecorded immune exposures were likely). PCR primers comprised 60 Vbeta and 13 Jbeta primers. Data came from immunoSEQ multiplex PCR; TCRdb stores just in-frame clones and leaves some out. The sample includes about 150,000 clones, 60% to 80% of them seen just once. The CDR3 length is 18 residues. Trimming left V 4 bases short and J 0 bases short, with 20 bases between. Germline values: CDR1 SGHTS, CDR2 YDEGEE. This chain uses TRBV5-8 with TRBJ2-1, with D maybe TRBD2 (5 bases). The origin of this receptor is a man younger than 40 in good health and CMV-seronegative. What was sequenced was PBMCs. CDR3 residues: CASSPEVAQRTSYNEQFF. As DNA, the CDR3 is TGTGCCAGCAGCCCCGAAGTAGCCCAGCGGACCTCCTACAATGAGCAGTTCTTC.